This entry lists 7 T cell receptor beta chains sequenced from one sample in a study of early T cells in non-severe SARS-CoV-2 infection. TCRdb called the 5' RACE reads again in MiXCR, with one record for every CDR3 protein. The table has 90,000 to 130,000 distinct CDR3 sequences, around 12% seen once. The sample consisted of whole blood, taken at baseline. All receptors come from an adult who was a healthcare worker with PCR-confirmed SARS-CoV-2 infection or an uninfected control (not recorded which).

Notes on this clonotype: A junction end diverges from the germline sequence, so it may reflect a read error. V gene TRBV7-9 combines with J gene TRBJ2-7; a possible D gene is TRBD1 (5 bases). Germline CDR1 is SEHNR and CDR2 is FQNEAQ (reference sequence). This CDR3 spans 14 amino acids. CDR3 region: CASSPHRSPYEQNF. The DNA of the CDR3 is TGTGCCAGCAGCCCACACAGGAGTCCCTACGAGCAGAACTTC.

This clonotype was seen at least ten times. V usage is TRBV30 and J usage is TRBJ1-1; D unresolved. The CDR3 runs 14 residues. V lost 4 bases and J 1 base, leaving 13 bases between the germline ends. CDR1 and CDR2 from the germline V gene are GTSNPN and SVGIG (reference sequence). The DNA of the CDR3 is TGTGCCTGGAATGTAGGGTCTACGAACACTGAAGCTTTCTTT. It encodes CAWNVGSTNTEAFF. Variable domain in full (rest from reference TRBV30 and TRBJ1-1): SQTIHQWPATLVQPVGSPLSLECTVEGTSNPNLYWYRQAAGRGLQLLFYSVGIGQISSEVPQNLSASRPQDRQFILSSKKLLLSDSGFYLCAWNVGSTNTEAFFGQGTRLTVV.

This clonotype was detected many times. The rearrangement uses TRBV5-5 and TRBJ1-5; TRBD1 matches at 9 bases. In germline, CDR1 is SGHKS, CDR2 YYEKEE (reference sequence). This CDR3 contains 16 residues. The V and J ends lost 0 bases and 4 bases, in that order; junction bases with no gene match: 5. As DNA, the CDR3 is TGTGCCAGCAGCTTGGATGTGACAGGGGGTAATCAGCCCCAGCATTTT. Translation gives CASSLDVTGGNQPQHF.

The V gene is TRBV6-5, the J gene TRBJ1-4, with D perhaps TRBD1 (6 bases). Germline CDR1 is MNHEY and CDR2 is SVGAGI. Trimming removed 2 bases from V and 8 bases from J, with 15 bases in between. CDR3 length: 15 amino acids. CDR3 sequence reads: CASSYGLQGMEKLFF. CDR3 DNA sequence: TGTGCCAGCAGTTACGGGCTACAGGGTATGGAAAAACTGTTTTTT.

This clonotype was observed a handful of times. This chain joins TRBV5-1 and TRBJ1-1; 7 bases align to TRBD1. From germline, CDR1 is SGHRS and CDR2 YFSETQ. V gave up 1 base and J gave up 0 bases; unmatched junction bases: 15. CDR3 length: 19 amino acids. Here the CDR3 DNA reads TGCGCCAGCAGCTTGACCATAACGAGGACAGGTCGGATGAACACTGAAGCTTTCTTT. Residues: CASSLTITRTGRMNTEAFF.

The genes are TRBV7-9 and TRBJ1-1; perhaps TRBD1 as D (5 bases). The length of the CDR3 is 14 residues. Trimming removed 1 base from V and 3 bases from J, with 9 bases in between. Germline-derived CDR1 and CDR2 are SEHNR and FQNEAQ (reference sequence). Here the CDR3 DNA reads TGTGCCAGCAGCTTAGGGGGCAGGTACACTGAAGCTTTCTTT. Protein sequence: CASSLGGRYTEAFF.

This clonotype was recorded a few times. V and J are TRBV6-5 and TRBJ2-7; the D gene could be TRBD1 or TRBD2 (5 bases each). Trimming stripped 7 bases from V and 6 bases from J, with 10 bases between. The CDR3 loop spans 11 amino acids. Germline V gives CDR1 MNHEY, CDR2 SVGAGI. CDR3 loop: CASTDGGEQYF. CDR3 bases: TGTGCCAGCACCGATGGGGGCGAGCAGTACTTC.